Below, 5 T cell receptor beta chains from the same sample are listed, as sequenced in a study of identifying expanded T cells in peripheral blood. Profiled with immunoSEQ multiplex PCR; TCRdb holds only in-frame clones, not every one. The table lists 120,000 or so clones, around 84% of them singletons, with 3.3% in the top ten. The specimen was blood. The receptors stem from a person aged 18-69 years in good health.

The chain links TRBV6-4 to TRBJ1-2; D remains ambiguous. The CDR3 spans 13 residues. V lost 6 bases and J lost 8, with 16 bases in between. The germline CDR1 and CDR2 sequences are MRHNA and SNTAGT. The CDR3 bases are TGTGCCAGCAGCGCAGACCCGGCTGGGGGCTACACCTTC. As protein: CASSADPAGGYTF.

V gene TRBV5-1 combines with J gene TRBJ2-7; TRBD1 might be the D (6 bases). This CDR3 contains 15 residues. V lost 2 bases and J 7 bases, leaving 19 bases between the germline ends. From germline, CDR1 is SGHRS and CDR2 YFSETQ. Here the CDR3 DNA reads TGCGCCAGCAGCTTAGACGGCAGGGGACGAACGGAGCAGTACTTC. Translated, it gives CASSLDGRGRTEQYF. Using reference TRBV5-1 and TRBJ2-7 for the parts outside the CDR3, the full variable domain is KAGVTQTPRYLIKTRGQQVTLSCSPISGHRSVSWYQQTPGQGLQFLFEYFSETQRNKGNFPGRFSGRQFSNSRSEMNVSTLELGDSALYLCASSLDGRGRTEQYFGPGTRLTVT.

J is TRBJ1-2 and V is TRBV18, with D tentatively TRBD1 (6 bases). V lost 3 bases and J lost 1, with 12 bases in between. CDR1 and CDR2 from the germline V gene are KGHSH and LQKENI. The length of the CDR3 is 15 residues. CDR3 region: CASSPGWDINYGYTF. The CDR3 coding sequence is TGTGCCAGCTCACCGGGTTGGGACATTAACTATGGCTACACCTTC.

This clone turned up a few times. The chain links TRBV2 to TRBJ1-5; D is unclear. From germline, CDR1 is SNHLY and CDR2 FYNNEI. The CDR3 is made up of 15 amino acids. The ends were cut back, 1 base at V and 11 bases at J, with 18 bases in the middle. CDR3: CASSEGLEPHFAQHF. Here the CDR3 DNA reads TGTGCCAGCAGTGAAGGGTTGGAGCCCCACTTCGCCCAGCATTTT.

The chain couples TRBV6-6 to TRBJ2-7; 7 nucleotides line up with TRBD1. Germline values: CDR1 MNHNY, CDR2 SVGAGI (reference sequence). This CDR3 region has 16 residues. Losses at the gene ends were 6 bases for V and 0 bases for J; bases not matched to a gene: 11. The CDR3 loop is CASRSTGTESSYEQYF. In DNA, the CDR3 is TGTGCCAGCAGGTCCACCGGGACAGAAAGCTCCTACGAGCAGTACTTC.